This TCR beta chain is from a study of spatial heterogeneity in lung cancer. Study details: When available, follow-up PBMC samples taken a median of around two years after resection were sequenced. Study outcomes and limitations: Among blood samples, ubiquitous expanded tumor TCRs appeared more at resection than at follow-up.

Time point given: blood at routine non-recurrence follow-up after resection. No cell sorting; template was whole RNA from tumor, lung tissue or PBMC. This CDR3 region has 13 residues. Germline V gene data show CDR1 as SGHTA and CDR2 as FQGNSA. V gave up 1 base and J gave up 4 bases, with 5 bases separating them. TCRdb called the 5' RACE reads again in MiXCR, with one record for every CDR3 protein. This table has about 100,000 distinct CDR3 sequences, just under 20% appearing once. Concerning this clonotype itself: Its antigen is unknown.

The gene calls are TRBV7-2 and TRBJ1-5; D ambiguous. The receptor comes from a male donor with early-stage non-small cell lung cancer. The specimen comprised PBMCs, sampled at follow-up. The CDR3 sequence is CASSLGVNQPQHF. Here the CDR3 DNA reads TGTGCCAGCAGCTTAGGAGTTAATCAGCCCCAGCATTTT.